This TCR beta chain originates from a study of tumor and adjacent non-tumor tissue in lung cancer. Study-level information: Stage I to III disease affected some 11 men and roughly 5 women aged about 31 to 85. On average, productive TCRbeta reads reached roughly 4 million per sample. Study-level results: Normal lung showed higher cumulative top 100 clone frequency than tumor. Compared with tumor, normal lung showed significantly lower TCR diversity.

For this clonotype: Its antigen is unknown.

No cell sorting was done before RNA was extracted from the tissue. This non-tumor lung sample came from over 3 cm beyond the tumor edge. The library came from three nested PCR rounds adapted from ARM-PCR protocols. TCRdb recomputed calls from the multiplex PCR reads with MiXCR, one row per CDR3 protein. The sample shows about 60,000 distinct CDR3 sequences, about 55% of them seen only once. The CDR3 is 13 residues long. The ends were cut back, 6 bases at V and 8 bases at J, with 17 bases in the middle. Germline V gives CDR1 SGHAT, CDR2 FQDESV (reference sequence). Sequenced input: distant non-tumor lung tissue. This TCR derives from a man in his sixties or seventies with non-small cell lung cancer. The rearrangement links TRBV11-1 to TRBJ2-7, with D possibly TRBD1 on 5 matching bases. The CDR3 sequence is CASSRRRQDKQYF. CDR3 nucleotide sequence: TGTGCCAGCAGTCGAAGAAGGCAGGACAAGCAGTACTTC.